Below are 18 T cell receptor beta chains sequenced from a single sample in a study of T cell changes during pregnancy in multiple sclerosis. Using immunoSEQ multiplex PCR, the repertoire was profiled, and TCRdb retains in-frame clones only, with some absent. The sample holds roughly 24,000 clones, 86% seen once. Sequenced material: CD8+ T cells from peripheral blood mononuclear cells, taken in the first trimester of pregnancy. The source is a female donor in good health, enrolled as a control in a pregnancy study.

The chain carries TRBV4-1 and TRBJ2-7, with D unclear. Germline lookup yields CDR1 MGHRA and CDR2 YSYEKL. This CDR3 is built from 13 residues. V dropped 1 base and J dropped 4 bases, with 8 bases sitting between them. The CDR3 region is CASSQGSGYEQYF. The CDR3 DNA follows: TGCGCCAGCAGCCAAGGATCCGGGTACGAGCAGTACTTC.

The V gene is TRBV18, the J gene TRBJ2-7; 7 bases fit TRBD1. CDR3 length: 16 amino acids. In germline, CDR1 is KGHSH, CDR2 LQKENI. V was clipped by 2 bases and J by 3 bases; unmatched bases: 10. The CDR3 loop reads CASSPSSGQNYYEQYF. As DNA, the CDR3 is TGTGCCAGCTCACCAAGTTCGGGACAGAATTACTACGAGCAGTACTTC.

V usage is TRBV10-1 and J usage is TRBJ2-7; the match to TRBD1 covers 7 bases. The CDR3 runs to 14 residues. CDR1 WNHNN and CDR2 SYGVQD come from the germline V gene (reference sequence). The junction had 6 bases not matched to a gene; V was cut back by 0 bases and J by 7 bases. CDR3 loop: CASSESTGSWEQYF. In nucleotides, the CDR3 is TGCGCCAGCAGTGAGTCGACAGGGTCTTGGGAGCAGTACTTC.

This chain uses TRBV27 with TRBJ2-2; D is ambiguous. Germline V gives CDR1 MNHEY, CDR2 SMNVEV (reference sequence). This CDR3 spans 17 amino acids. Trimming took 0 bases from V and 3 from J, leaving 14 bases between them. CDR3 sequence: CASSLSNNAYYTGELFF. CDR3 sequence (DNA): TGTGCCAGCAGTTTATCGAATAACGCCTATTACACCGGGGAGCTGTTTTTT.

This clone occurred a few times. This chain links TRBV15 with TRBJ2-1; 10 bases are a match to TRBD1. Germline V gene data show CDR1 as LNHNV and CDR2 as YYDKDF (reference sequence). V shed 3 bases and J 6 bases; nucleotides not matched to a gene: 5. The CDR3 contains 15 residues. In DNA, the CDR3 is TGTGCCACCAGCAGGGACAGGGGGGCCCCCAATGAGCAGTTCTTC. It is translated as CATSRDRGAPNEQFF.

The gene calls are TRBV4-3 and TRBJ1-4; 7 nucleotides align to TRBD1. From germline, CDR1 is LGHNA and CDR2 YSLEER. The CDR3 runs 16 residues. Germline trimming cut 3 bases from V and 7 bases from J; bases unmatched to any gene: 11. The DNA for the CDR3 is TGCGCCAGCAGCCACCAGGAGGGGGCAGATAGTGAAAAACTGTTTTTT. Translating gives CASSHQEGADSEKLFF.

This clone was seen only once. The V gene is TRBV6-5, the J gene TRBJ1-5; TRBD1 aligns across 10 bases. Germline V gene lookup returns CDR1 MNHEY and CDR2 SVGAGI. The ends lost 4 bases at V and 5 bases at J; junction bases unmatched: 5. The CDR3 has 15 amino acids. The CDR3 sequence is CASSWRTGGDQPQHF. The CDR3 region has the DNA TGTGCCAGCAGTTGGAGGACAGGGGGGGATCAGCCCCAGCATTTT.

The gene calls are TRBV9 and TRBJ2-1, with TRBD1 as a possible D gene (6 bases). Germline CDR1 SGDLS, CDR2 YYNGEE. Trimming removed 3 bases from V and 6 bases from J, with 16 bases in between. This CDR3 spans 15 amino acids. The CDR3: CASSGMKEGGNEQFF. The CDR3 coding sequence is TGTGCCAGCAGCGGGATGAAGGAAGGGGGCAATGAGCAGTTCTTC.

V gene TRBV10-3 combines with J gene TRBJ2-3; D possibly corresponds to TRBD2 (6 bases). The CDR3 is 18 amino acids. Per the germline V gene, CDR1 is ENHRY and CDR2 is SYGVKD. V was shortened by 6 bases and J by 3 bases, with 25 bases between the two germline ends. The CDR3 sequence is CAIRDPTGGFVGTDTQYF. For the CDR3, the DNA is TGTGCCATCAGGGACCCTACCGGGGGTTTTGTGGGTACAGATACGCAGTATTTT.

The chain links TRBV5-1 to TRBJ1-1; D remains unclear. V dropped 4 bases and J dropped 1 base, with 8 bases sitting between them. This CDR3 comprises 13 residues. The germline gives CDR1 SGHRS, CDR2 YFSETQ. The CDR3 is CASSQSGNTEAFF. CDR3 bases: TGCGCCAGCAGCCAGAGCGGGAACACTGAAGCTTTCTTT.

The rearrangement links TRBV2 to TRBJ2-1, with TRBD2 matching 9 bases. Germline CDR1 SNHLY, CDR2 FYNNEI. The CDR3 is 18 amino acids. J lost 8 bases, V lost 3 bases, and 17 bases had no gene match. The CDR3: CASSDGGGGGAVMDEQFF. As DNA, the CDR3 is TGTGCCAGCAGTGATGGAGGTGGCGGGGGGGCCGTTATGGATGAGCAGTTCTTC.

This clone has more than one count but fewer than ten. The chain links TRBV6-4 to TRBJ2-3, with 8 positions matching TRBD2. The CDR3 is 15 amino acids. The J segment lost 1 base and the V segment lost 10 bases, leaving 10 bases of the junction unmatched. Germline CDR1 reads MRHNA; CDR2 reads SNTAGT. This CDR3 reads CATSWRGEGTDTQYF. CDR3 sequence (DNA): TGTGCCACCTCATGGCGGGGGGAAGGCACAGATACGCAGTATTTT.

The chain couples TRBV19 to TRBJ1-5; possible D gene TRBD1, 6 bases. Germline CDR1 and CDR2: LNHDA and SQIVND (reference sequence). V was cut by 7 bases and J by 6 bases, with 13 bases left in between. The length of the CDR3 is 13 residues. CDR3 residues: CASTNHRAQPQHF. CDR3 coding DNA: TGTGCCAGTACCAACCACAGGGCTCAGCCCCAGCATTTT.

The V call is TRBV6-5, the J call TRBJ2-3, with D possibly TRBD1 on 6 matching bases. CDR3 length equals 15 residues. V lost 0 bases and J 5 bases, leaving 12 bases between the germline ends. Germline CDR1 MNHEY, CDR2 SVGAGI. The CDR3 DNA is TGTGCCAGCAGTTACTCACTGGGGGCCCAAGATACGCAGTATTTT. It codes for CASSYSLGAQDTQYF.

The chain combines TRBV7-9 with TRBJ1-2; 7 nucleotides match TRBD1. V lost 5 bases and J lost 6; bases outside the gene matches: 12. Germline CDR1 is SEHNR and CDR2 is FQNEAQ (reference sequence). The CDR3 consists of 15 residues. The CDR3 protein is CASSPEDRQTDGYTF. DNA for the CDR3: TGTGCCAGCAGCCCAGAGGACAGGCAAACGGATGGCTACACCTTC.

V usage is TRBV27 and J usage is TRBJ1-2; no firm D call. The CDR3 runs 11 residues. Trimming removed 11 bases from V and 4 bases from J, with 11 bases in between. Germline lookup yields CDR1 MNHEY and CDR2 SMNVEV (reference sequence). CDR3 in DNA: TGTGCCGCGGGGAGAAGCTATGGCTACACCTTC. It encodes CAAGRSYGYTF.

Here the CDR3 DNA reads TGTGCCAGCAGTGAAGCGTCCTTTTACACTGCGGGGGATGAAAAACTGTTTTTT. It codes for CASSEASFYTAGDEKLFF. V usage is TRBV6-1 and J usage is TRBJ1-4, with D maybe TRBD1 (5 bases). Per germline, CDR1 MNHNS and CDR2 SASEGT. V lost 0 bases and J lost 6, with 20 bases in between. The CDR3 length is 18 residues.

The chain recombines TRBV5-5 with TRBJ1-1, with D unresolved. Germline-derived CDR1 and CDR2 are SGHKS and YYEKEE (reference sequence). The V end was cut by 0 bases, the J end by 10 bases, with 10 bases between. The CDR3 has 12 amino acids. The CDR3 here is CASSLGTVGAFF. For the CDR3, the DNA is TGTGCCAGCAGCTTGGGGACTGTAGGAGCTTTCTTT. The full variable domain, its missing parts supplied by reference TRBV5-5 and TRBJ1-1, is DAGVTQSPTHLIKTRGQQVTLRCSPISGHKSVSWYQQVLGQGPQFIFQYYEKEERGRGNFPDRFSARQFPNYSSELNVNALLLGDSALYLCASSLGTVGAFFGQGTRLTVV.